The rows below give T cell receptor beta chains drawn from one sample of a study of blood T cell repertoires in COVID-19. The assay was immunoSEQ multiplex PCR, and TCRdb's table has in-frame clones only and misses some. In the table there are roughly 150,000 clones, roughly 85% of which are singletons. The sequenced sample consisted of peripheral blood. The receptors originated from a woman in her fifties or sixties with COVID-19, enrolled during active disease. Both conserved end residues are part of each CDR3. A D gene is named only where the DNA matches it firmly. Expanded clones are given a class, and other clones once, few, many or no size at all.

D gene: -
clone size: -
CDR3 length: 12
J gene: TRBJ2-7
V gene: TRBV2
CDR3 protein: CASSETLYEQYF
CDR3 DNA: TGTGCCAGCAGTGAAACATTATACGAGCAGTACTTC

D gene: -
clone size: -
CDR3 length: 13
J gene: TRBJ1-3
V gene: TRBV29-1
CDR3 protein: CSVDRVSGNTIYF
CDR3 DNA: TGCAGCGTTGATCGGGTCTCTGGAAACACCATATATTTT

D gene: TRBD1
clone size: -
CDR3 length: 13
J gene: TRBJ2-1
V gene: TRBV12-3/TRBV12-4
CDR3 protein: CASSMDRESKQFF
CDR3 DNA: TGTGCCAGCAGTATGGACAGGGAGAGCAAGCAGTTCTTC

D gene: TRBD1
clone size: -
CDR3 length: 16
J gene: TRBJ2-7
V gene: TRBV4-3
CDR3 protein: CASSRATGGSPYEQYF
CDR3 DNA: TGCGCCAGCAGCCGAGCGACAGGGGGCTCCCCCTACGAGCAGTACTTC

D gene: -
clone size: -
CDR3 length: 12
J gene: TRBJ2-1
V gene: TRBV12-3/TRBV12-4
CDR3 protein: CASSLTGGVGFF
CDR3 DNA: TGTGCCAGCAGTTTAACAGGAGGGGTAGGTTTCTTC

D gene: TRBD1
clone size: -
CDR3 length: 14
J gene: TRBJ1-4
V gene: TRBV30
CDR3 protein: CAWSRQGAYEKLFF
CDR3 DNA: TGTGCCTGGAGCAGACAGGGGGCCTATGAAAAACTGTTTTTT

D gene: -
clone size: -
CDR3 length: 13
J gene: TRBJ2-5
V gene: TRBV24-1
CDR3 protein: CATSEGEQETQYF
CDR3 DNA: TGTGCCACCAGTGAAGGAGAACAAGAGACCCAGTACTTC

D gene: -
clone size: -
CDR3 length: 13
J gene: TRBJ1-1
V gene: TRBV29-1
CDR3 protein: CSVERQMNTEAFF
CDR3 DNA: TGCAGCGTTGAAAGACAGATGAACACTGAAGCTTTCTTT

D gene: TRBD2
clone size: -
CDR3 length: 17
J gene: TRBJ2-3
V gene: TRBV4-1
CDR3 protein: CASSQGGTSGAVDTQYF
CDR3 DNA: TGCGCCAGCAGCCAAGGGGGGACTAGCGGGGCGGTAGATACGCAGTATTTT

D gene: -
clone size: once
CDR3 length: 15
J gene: TRBJ2-2
V gene: TRBV5-1
CDR3 protein: CASSLWQGNTGELFF
CDR3 DNA: TGCGCCAGCAGCTTGTGGCAGGGGAACACCGGGGAGCTGTTTTTT

D gene: -
clone size: -
CDR3 length: 16
J gene: TRBJ1-2
V gene: TRBV14
CDR3 protein: CASSQGTETSGYGYTF
CDR3 DNA: TGTGCCAGCAGCCAAGGTACAGAAACCTCAGGCTATGGCTACACCTTC

D gene: TRBD2
clone size: -
CDR3 length: 19
J gene: TRBJ2-3
V gene: TRBV6-2/TRBV6-3
CDR3 protein: CASSYPLGGLPANTDTQYF
CDR3 DNA: TGTGCCAGCAGTTACCCCCTCGGGGGACTACCGGCCAACACAGATACGCAGTATTTT

D gene: -
clone size: -
CDR3 length: 11
J gene: TRBJ1-5
V gene: TRBV7-3
CDR3 protein: CASSRNQPQHF
CDR3 DNA: TGTGCCAGCAGCCGGAATCAGCCCCAGCATTTT

D gene: TRBD2
clone size: -
CDR3 length: 15
J gene: TRBJ2-1
V gene: TRBV9
CDR3 protein: CASSMGLAERNEQFF
CDR3 DNA: TGTGCCAGCAGCATGGGACTAGCGGAAAGAAATGAGCAGTTCTTC

D gene: TRBD1
clone size: -
CDR3 length: 14
J gene: TRBJ1-1
V gene: TRBV5-3
CDR3 protein: CARSLDRGYTEAFF
CDR3 DNA: TGTGCCAGAAGCTTGGACAGGGGTTACACTGAAGCTTTCTTT

D gene: TRBD1
clone size: -
CDR3 length: 15
J gene: TRBJ2-1
V gene: TRBV10-3
CDR3 protein: CAISEGQVLFNEQFF
CDR3 DNA: TGTGCCATCAGTGAAGGACAGGTCCTCTTTAATGAGCAGTTCTTC

D gene: -
clone size: -
CDR3 length: 14
J gene: TRBJ2-5
V gene: TRBV5-6
CDR3 protein: CASSPAGNQETQYF
CDR3 DNA: TGTGCCAGCAGCCCGGCGGGGAACCAAGAGACCCAGTACTTC

D gene: TRBD1
clone size: -
CDR3 length: 14
J gene: TRBJ1-6
V gene: TRBV10-1
CDR3 protein: CASSEGQGDSPLHF
CDR3 DNA: TGCGCCAGCAGCGAAGGACAGGGGGACTCACCCCTCCACTTT

D gene: -
clone size: -
CDR3 length: 12
J gene: TRBJ2-7
V gene: TRBV11-2
CDR3 protein: CASSLQGYEQYF
CDR3 DNA: TGTGCCAGCAGCTTACAGGGCTACGAGCAGTACTTC

D gene: TRBD2
clone size: once
CDR3 length: 16
J gene: TRBJ2-1
V gene: TRBV27
CDR3 protein: CASSLERGAGNNEQFF
CDR3 DNA: TGTGCCAGCAGTTTAGAGCGGGGGGCGGGCAACAATGAGCAGTTCTTC

D gene: -
clone size: -
CDR3 length: 15
J gene: TRBJ1-1
V gene: TRBV28
CDR3 protein: CASSGRVGGGTEAFF
CDR3 DNA: TGTGCCAGCAGTGGAAGGGTGGGAGGGGGCACTGAAGCTTTCTTT

D gene: -
clone size: -
CDR3 length: 13
J gene: TRBJ1-1
V gene: TRBV30
CDR3 protein: CAWSVREGTEAFF
CDR3 DNA: TGTGCCTGGAGTGTCAGGGAGGGCACTGAAGCTTTCTTT

D gene: -
clone size: -
CDR3 length: 16
J gene: TRBJ1-3
V gene: TRBV11-1
CDR3 protein: CASSSWTGSSGNTIYF
CDR3 DNA: TGTGCCAGCAGCTCTTGGACGGGAAGCTCTGGAAACACCATATATTTT

D gene: -
clone size: -
CDR3 length: 17
J gene: TRBJ1-6
V gene: TRBV3-1/TRBV3-2
CDR3 protein: CASSQDALGRTNSPLHF
CDR3 DNA: TGTGCCAGCAGCCAAGATGCCCTAGGAAGAACCAATTCACCCCTCCACTTT

D gene: -
clone size: -
CDR3 length: 11
J gene: TRBJ2-7
V gene: TRBV29-1
CDR3 protein: CSVGDKDEQYF
CDR3 DNA: TGCAGCGTCGGGGACAAAGACGAGCAGTACTTC

D gene: TRBD2
clone size: -
CDR3 length: 15
J gene: TRBJ2-3
V gene: TRBV27
CDR3 protein: CASRLGLASTDTQYF
CDR3 DNA: TGTGCCAGCAGATTAGGACTAGCAAGCACAGATACGCAGTATTTT

D gene: -
clone size: -
CDR3 length: 13
J gene: TRBJ2-7
V gene: TRBV7-3
CDR3 protein: CASSLDRAYEQYF
CDR3 DNA: TGTGCCAGCAGCTTAGACAGAGCCTACGAGCAGTACTTC

D gene: TRBD1
clone size: -
CDR3 length: 14
J gene: TRBJ1-4
V gene: TRBV11-3
CDR3 protein: CASRTTGTNEKLFF
CDR3 DNA: TGTGCCAGCAGGACGACAGGGACTAATGAAAAACTGTTTTTT

D gene: -
clone size: -
CDR3 length: 14
J gene: TRBJ2-6
V gene: TRBV30
CDR3 protein: CAWGPGAGANVLTF
CDR3 DNA: TGTGCCTGGGGCCCGGGGGCTGGGGCCAACGTCCTGACTTTC

D gene: -
clone size: -
CDR3 length: 13
J gene: TRBJ2-3
V gene: TRBV29-1
CDR3 protein: CSVERDTTDTQYF
CDR3 DNA: TGCAGCGTTGAACGGGACACGACAGATACGCAGTATTTT

D gene: TRBD1
clone size: -
CDR3 length: 15
J gene: TRBJ2-3
V gene: TRBV9
CDR3 protein: CASSDWTGYTDTQYF
CDR3 DNA: TGTGCCAGCAGCGATTGGACAGGCTACACAGATACGCAGTATTTT

D gene: TRBD1
clone size: -
CDR3 length: 15
J gene: TRBJ2-1
V gene: TRBV20-1
CDR3 protein: CSASDRGTTYNEQFF
CDR3 DNA: TGCAGTGCTAGTGACAGGGGAACCACCTACAATGAGCAGTTCTTC

D gene: TRBD1
clone size: -
CDR3 length: 13
J gene: TRBJ2-7
V gene: TRBV2
CDR3 protein: CASVGTGKSEQYF
CDR3 DNA: TGTGCCAGCGTAGGGACAGGGAAGAGCGAGCAGTACTTC

D gene: TRBD2
clone size: once
CDR3 length: 14
J gene: TRBJ2-1
V gene: TRBV19
CDR3 protein: CASSPGLAGEVLFF
CDR3 DNA: TGTGCCAGTAGTCCGGGACTAGCGGGGGAGGTGCTGTTCTTC

D gene: TRBD2
clone size: -
CDR3 length: 15
J gene: TRBJ2-5
V gene: TRBV7-9
CDR3 protein: CASSLAAGVEETQYF
CDR3 DNA: TGTGCCAGCAGCTTAGCGGCGGGGGTGGAAGAGACCCAGTACTTC

D gene: -
clone size: -
CDR3 length: 13
J gene: TRBJ1-5
V gene: TRBV11-1
CDR3 protein: CASSLGTHQPQHF
CDR3 DNA: TGTGCCAGCAGCTTGGGCACCCATCAGCCCCAGCATTTT

D gene: -
clone size: -
CDR3 length: 14
J gene: TRBJ2-7
V gene: TRBV11-2
CDR3 protein: CASSPGLMVYEQYF
CDR3 DNA: TGTGCCAGCAGCCCCGGTCTGATGGTCTACGAGCAGTACTTC

D gene: -
clone size: few
CDR3 length: 13
J gene: TRBJ1-2
V gene: TRBV12-3/TRBV12-4
CDR3 protein: CASSFGQNYGYTF
CDR3 DNA: TGTGCCAGCAGTTTTGGGCAGAACTATGGCTACACCTTC

D gene: -
clone size: -
CDR3 length: 12
J gene: TRBJ1-2
V gene: TRBV29-1
CDR3 protein: CSVILGGNGYTF
CDR3 DNA: TGCAGCGTTATACTCGGGGGAAATGGCTACACCTTC

D gene: -
clone size: -
CDR3 length: 14
J gene: TRBJ2-7
V gene: TRBV4-2
CDR3 protein: CASSQDPRSYEQYF
CDR3 DNA: TGTGCCAGCAGCCAAGATCCCCGTTCCTACGAGCAGTACTTC

D gene: TRBD2
clone size: -
CDR3 length: 15
J gene: TRBJ2-7
V gene: TRBV25-1
CDR3 protein: CASSEMGGKYYEQYF
CDR3 DNA: TGTGCCAGCAGTGAAATGGGGGGGAAATACTACGAGCAGTACTTC

D gene: -
clone size: -
CDR3 length: 15
J gene: TRBJ2-4
V gene: TRBV19
CDR3 protein: CASSVGWGDKNIQYF
CDR3 DNA: TGTGCCAGTAGTGTTGGGTGGGGGGACAAAAACATTCAGTACTTC

D gene: -
clone size: -
CDR3 length: 14
J gene: TRBJ2-7
V gene: TRBV7-9
CDR3 protein: CASSSPPAEPRQYF
CDR3 DNA: TGTGCCAGCAGCTCCCCCCCGGCGGAGCCGCGGCAGTACTTC

D gene: -
clone size: -
CDR3 length: 13
J gene: TRBJ2-7
V gene: TRBV19
CDR3 protein: CASSPDPAGPDRF
CDR3 DNA: TGTGCCAGTAGTCCGGACCCCGCGGGACCAGATCGCTTC